This T cell receptor (beta chain) was sequenced during a study of cytomegalovirus exposure and HLA in healthy donors. Study at large: There were 117 million unique TCR beta sequences, drawn from about 179 million T cells, in an earlier analysis. For the approximately 390 genotyped donors, approximately 83% fell within the Caucasian-associated ancestry cluster.

The germline V gene has CDR1 SGDLS and CDR2 YYNGEE. The ends were cut back, 4 bases at V and 0 bases at J, with 7 bases in the middle. The CDR3 totals 13 residues. A multiplex PCR was run with 60 Vbeta primers and 13 Jbeta primers. Measured with immunoSEQ multiplex PCR; TCRdb has only the in-frame clones, and not every one. In the table there are 150,000 to 200,000 clones, around 76% of which are singletons. To note about this clone: Its specificity is unknown.

Study-wide results and limits: Altogether, 150 to 200 TCR beta chains were recorded as cytomegalovirus-associated. In a later analysis, V- and J-gene trimming of beta chains associated with a DCLRE1C missense variant, replicated independently.

Sequenced input: PBMCs. The V call is TRBV9, the J call TRBJ1-1; no firm D call. This TCR derives from a female donor in good health and CMV-seronegative. The CDR3 region has the DNA TGTGCCAGCAGCTCTGGCATGAACACTGAAGCTTTCTTT. Its translation: CASSSGMNTEAFF.